The rows below give T cell receptor beta chains drawn from one sample of a study of T-cell memory formation after mild COVID-19. TCRdb fed the 5' RACE reads into MiXCR, producing one record per CDR3 protein. The profile shows 27,000 or so distinct CDR3 sequences, about 7.4% of them singletons. Material for sequencing was PBMCs or a T cell subset sorted from them (not recorded which). These receptors were collected from an adult woman who had mild COVID-19 (a few samples of this study predate the infection). Cell type and time point are not known. The CDR3 runs from the conserved cysteine through the conserved F or W. The D gene is left open where the match is weak. Size is omitted from some rows. Given values are once, few, many or a class for expanded clones.

j_gene: TRBJ2-1; v_gene: TRBV5-4; abundance: -; d_gene: -; CDR3nt: TGTGCCAGCAGCTTACGACCGTACAATGAGCAGTTCTTC; CDR3aa: CASSLRPYNEQFF
j_gene: TRBJ2-1; v_gene: TRBV9; abundance: many; d_gene: -; CDR3nt: TGTGCCAGCAGCGGTTTCCCCGAGGCGAATAATGAGCAGTTCTTC; CDR3aa: CASSGFPEANNEQFF
j_gene: TRBJ1-5; v_gene: TRBV12-3/TRBV12-4; abundance: many; d_gene: TRBD1; CDR3nt: TGTGCCAGCAGTTGGGACAGGGATCAGCCCCAGCATTTT; CDR3aa: CASSWDRDQPQHF
j_gene: TRBJ2-3; v_gene: TRBV7-2; abundance: many; d_gene: -; CDR3nt: TGTGCCAGCAGCTTAGTAGCGGTCGGCACCTCCACAGATACGCAGTATTTT; CDR3aa: CASSLVAVGTSTDTQYF
j_gene: TRBJ1-1; v_gene: TRBV29-1; abundance: many; d_gene: -; CDR3nt: TGCAGCGTTGTGGCTACGACCCTGAACACTGAAGCTTTCTTT; CDR3aa: CSVVATTLNTEAFF
j_gene: TRBJ2-3; v_gene: TRBV24-1; abundance: many; d_gene: TRBD2; CDR3nt: TGTGCCACCAGTGAAGTAGCGGGGGCCCTTCAACCTAGCACAGATACGCAGTATTTT; CDR3aa: CATSEVAGALQPSTDTQYF
j_gene: TRBJ2-3; v_gene: TRBV5-1; abundance: many; d_gene: -; CDR3nt: TGCGCCAGCAGCTTGAGTAGGGCGGGTGAAGATACGCAGTATTTT; CDR3aa: CASSLSRAGEDTQYF
j_gene: TRBJ2-2; v_gene: TRBV5-1; abundance: medium-sized; d_gene: TRBD1; CDR3nt: TGCGCCAGCAGCTTGGTGGTCAGGGGGCCCACCGGGGAGCTGTTTTTT; CDR3aa: CASSLVVRGPTGELFF
j_gene: TRBJ2-7; v_gene: TRBV21-1; abundance: many; d_gene: -; CDR3nt: TGTGCCAGCAGCAAATTCCACTCCTACGAGCAGTACTTC; CDR3aa: CASSKFHSYEQYF
j_gene: TRBJ2-3; v_gene: TRBV27; abundance: many; d_gene: -; CDR3nt: TGTGCCAGTAGAGTATCACAGGTGTTCCTGGATACGCAGTATTTT; CDR3aa: CASRVSQVFLDTQYF
j_gene: TRBJ2-7; v_gene: TRBV5-1; abundance: many; d_gene: TRBD1; CDR3nt: TGCGCCAGCAGCTGGGGGACAGCGTTTGAGGGGCAGTACTTC; CDR3aa: CASSWGTAFEGQYF
j_gene: TRBJ2-1; v_gene: TRBV20-1; abundance: -; d_gene: TRBD1; CDR3nt: TGCAGTGCTAGTCCCGGGACAGGGGGCCCGCCGTACGGCAATGAGCAGTTCTTC; CDR3aa: CSASPGTGGPPYGNEQFF
j_gene: TRBJ2-3; v_gene: TRBV7-9; abundance: many; d_gene: -; CDR3nt: TGTGCCAGCAGCTTAGCAGATACGCAGTATTTT; CDR3aa: CASSLADTQYF
j_gene: TRBJ2-2; v_gene: TRBV13; abundance: many; d_gene: -; CDR3nt: TGTGCCAGCAGCTTCCAGTCGTGGGACGCCGGGGAGCTGTTTTTT; CDR3aa: CASSFQSWDAGELFF
j_gene: TRBJ2-1; v_gene: TRBV7-2; abundance: many; d_gene: -; CDR3nt: TGTGCCAGCAGCCCGCAGGGTGCCCCCTACAATGAGCAGTTCTTC; CDR3aa: CASSPQGAPYNEQFF
j_gene: TRBJ1-1; v_gene: TRBV5-1; abundance: many; d_gene: -; CDR3nt: TGCGCCAGCAGCTTAACAGGGATTTGGACTGAAGCTTTCTTT; CDR3aa: CASSLTGIWTEAFF
j_gene: TRBJ1-2; v_gene: TRBV5-6; abundance: -; d_gene: -; CDR3nt: TGTGCCAGCAGCTTGTCCCAGCTCTATGGCTACACCTTC; CDR3aa: CASSLSQLYGYTF
j_gene: TRBJ1-2; v_gene: TRBV7-2; abundance: many; d_gene: -; CDR3nt: TGTGCCAGCAGCTTAGCGCAGGGTACCTATGGCTACACCTTC; CDR3aa: CASSLAQGTYGYTF
j_gene: TRBJ2-7; v_gene: TRBV30; abundance: few; d_gene: -; CDR3nt: TGTGCCTGGAGATACCGGGGTAGCGGCATCTACGAGCAGTACTTC; CDR3aa: CAWRYRGSGIYEQYF
j_gene: TRBJ2-5; v_gene: TRBV5-1; abundance: many; d_gene: -; CDR3nt: TGCGCCAGCAGCCCCGGCGGGGGACAGGTTGCCCAAGAGACCCAGTACTTC; CDR3aa: CASSPGGGQVAQETQYF
j_gene: TRBJ2-7; v_gene: TRBV2; abundance: many; d_gene: -; CDR3nt: TGTGCTAGCAGTTATCGGGGTCGAAGCTCCTACGAGCAGTACTTC; CDR3aa: CASSYRGRSSYEQYF
j_gene: TRBJ2-1; v_gene: TRBV7-2; abundance: many; d_gene: -; CDR3nt: TGTGCCAGCAGCTTTTTTGGGTTGGATGAGCAGTTCTTC; CDR3aa: CASSFFGLDEQFF
j_gene: TRBJ1-3; v_gene: TRBV25-1; abundance: many; d_gene: -; CDR3nt: TGTGCCAGCAGCCCGTCTGGAAACACCATATATTTT; CDR3aa: CASSPSGNTIYF
j_gene: TRBJ1-4; v_gene: TRBV10-3; abundance: many; d_gene: -; CDR3nt: TGTGCCATCAGTGACAAGGGGGGTTATGAAAAACTGTTTTTT; CDR3aa: CAISDKGGYEKLFF
j_gene: TRBJ1-6; v_gene: TRBV5-1; abundance: medium-sized; d_gene: TRBD1; CDR3nt: TGCGCCAGCAGCTTTGACAGGGGCGGCTATAATTCACCCCTCCACTTT; CDR3aa: CASSFDRGGYNSPLHF
j_gene: TRBJ2-7; v_gene: TRBV25-1; abundance: many; d_gene: -; CDR3nt: TGTGCCAGCAGTTCCCACGGTTACGAGCAGTACTTC; CDR3aa: CASSSHGYEQYF
j_gene: TRBJ2-3; v_gene: TRBV5-1; abundance: many; d_gene: TRBD1; CDR3nt: TGCGCCAGCAGCCAGGGGGTTTTTGGGGATACGCAGTATTTT; CDR3aa: CASSQGVFGDTQYF
j_gene: TRBJ1-5; v_gene: TRBV12-3/TRBV12-4; abundance: many; d_gene: TRBD1; CDR3nt: TGTGCCAGCAGTTTCGGGACAGGGTCCAGTCAGCCCCAGCATTTT; CDR3aa: CASSFGTGSSQPQHF
j_gene: TRBJ1-5; v_gene: TRBV18; abundance: many; d_gene: -; CDR3nt: TGTGCCAGCTCACCGTGGGGAGGCTTTAGCAATCAGCCCCAGCATTTT; CDR3aa: CASSPWGGFSNQPQHF
j_gene: TRBJ2-7; v_gene: TRBV7-8; abundance: many; d_gene: TRBD1; CDR3nt: TGTGCCAGCAGCCGTGACAGGGGCGAGCAGTACTTC; CDR3aa: CASSRDRGEQYF
j_gene: TRBJ2-7; v_gene: TRBV19; abundance: -; d_gene: -; CDR3nt: TGTGCCAGTAGTCTCGACCGATCATCAGCGGTTTACGAGCAGTACTTC; CDR3aa: CASSLDRSSAVYEQYF
j_gene: TRBJ1-2; v_gene: TRBV3-1; abundance: many; d_gene: -; CDR3nt: TGTGCCAGCGGTCCTAATCGTGGCTACACCTTC; CDR3aa: CASGPNRGYTF
j_gene: TRBJ1-2; v_gene: TRBV12-3/TRBV12-4; abundance: few; d_gene: TRBD1; CDR3nt: TGTGCCAGCAGTTTGTCAGGGGGCAATGGCTACACCTTC; CDR3aa: CASSLSGGNGYTF
j_gene: TRBJ1-5; v_gene: TRBV5-6; abundance: -; d_gene: -; CDR3nt: TGTGCCAGCAGCTTGGTGGGGGTTAGCAATCAGCCCCAGCATTTT; CDR3aa: CASSLVGVSNQPQHF
j_gene: TRBJ1-1; v_gene: TRBV6-6; abundance: many; d_gene: -; CDR3nt: TGTGCCAGCAGTTACGAGGGAGTCAGGCCTGAAGCTTTCTTT; CDR3aa: CASSYEGVRPEAFF
j_gene: TRBJ2-1; v_gene: TRBV6-2/TRBV6-3; abundance: many; d_gene: -; CDR3nt: TGTGCCAGCAGTTACGGACTTTCCCCTAACAATGAGCAGTTCTTC; CDR3aa: CASSYGLSPNNEQFF
j_gene: TRBJ2-7; v_gene: TRBV4-3; abundance: medium-sized; d_gene: TRBD2; CDR3nt: TGCGCCAGCAGCTATGGACTAGCGGGAGCATCCGAGCAGTACTTC; CDR3aa: CASSYGLAGASEQYF
j_gene: TRBJ2-7; v_gene: TRBV7-8; abundance: many; d_gene: -; CDR3nt: TGTGCCAGCACCATAACAGGGAGCTCCTACGAGCAGTACTTC; CDR3aa: CASTITGSSYEQYF
j_gene: TRBJ1-2; v_gene: TRBV29-1; abundance: many; d_gene: -; CDR3nt: TGCAGCGTTGCCCGGGACACACAAAACTATGGCTACACCTTC; CDR3aa: CSVARDTQNYGYTF
j_gene: TRBJ2-7; v_gene: TRBV9; abundance: many; d_gene: -; CDR3nt: TGTGCCAGCAGCGATGACTACTCCTACGAGCAGTACTTC; CDR3aa: CASSDDYSYEQYF
j_gene: TRBJ1-1; v_gene: TRBV10-3; abundance: many; d_gene: -; CDR3nt: TGTGCCATAGGCTTAGTGGACACTGAAGCTTTCTTT; CDR3aa: CAIGLVDTEAFF
j_gene: TRBJ2-1; v_gene: TRBV7-9; abundance: many; d_gene: -; CDR3nt: TGTGCCAGCAGCTTATCGGCCCCCTCCCACAATGAGCAGTTCTTC; CDR3aa: CASSLSAPSHNEQFF
j_gene: TRBJ2-7; v_gene: TRBV10-3; abundance: many; d_gene: TRBD2; CDR3nt: TGTGCCATCAGTGAGTCCGTGGGGGGGGGCTACGAGCAGTACTTC; CDR3aa: CAISESVGGGYEQYF
j_gene: TRBJ1-6; v_gene: TRBV27; abundance: many; d_gene: TRBD1; CDR3nt: TGTGCCAGCAAGGGAGGGGGCGGTTCACCCCTCCACTTT; CDR3aa: CASKGGGGSPLHF